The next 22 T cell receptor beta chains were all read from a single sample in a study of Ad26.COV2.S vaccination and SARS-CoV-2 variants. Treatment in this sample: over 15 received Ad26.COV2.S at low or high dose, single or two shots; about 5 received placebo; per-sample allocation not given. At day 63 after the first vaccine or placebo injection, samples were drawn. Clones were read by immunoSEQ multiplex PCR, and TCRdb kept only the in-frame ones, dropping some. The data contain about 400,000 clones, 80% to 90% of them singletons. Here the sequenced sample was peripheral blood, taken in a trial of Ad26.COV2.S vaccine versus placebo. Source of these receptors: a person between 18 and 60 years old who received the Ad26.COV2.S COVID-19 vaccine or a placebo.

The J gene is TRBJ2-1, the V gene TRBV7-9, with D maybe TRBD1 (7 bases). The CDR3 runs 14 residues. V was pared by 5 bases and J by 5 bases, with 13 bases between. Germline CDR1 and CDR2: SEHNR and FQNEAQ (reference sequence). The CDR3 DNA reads TGTGCCAGCAGCATCGCAGGGGGGAACAATGAGCAGTTCTTC. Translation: CASSIAGGNNEQFF.

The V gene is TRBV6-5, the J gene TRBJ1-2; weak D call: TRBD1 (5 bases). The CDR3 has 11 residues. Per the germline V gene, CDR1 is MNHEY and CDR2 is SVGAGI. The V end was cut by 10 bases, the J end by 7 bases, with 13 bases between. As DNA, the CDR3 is TGTGCCATCCAGGGAGCCCGTGGCTACACCTTC. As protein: CAIQGARGYTF.

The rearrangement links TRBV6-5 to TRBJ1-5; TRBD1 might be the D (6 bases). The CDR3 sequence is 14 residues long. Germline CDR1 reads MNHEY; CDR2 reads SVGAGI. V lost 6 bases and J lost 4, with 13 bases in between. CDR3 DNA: TGTGCCAGCAGCCCGGGGGCTGCGAATCAGCCCCAGCATTTT. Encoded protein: CASSPGAANQPQHF.

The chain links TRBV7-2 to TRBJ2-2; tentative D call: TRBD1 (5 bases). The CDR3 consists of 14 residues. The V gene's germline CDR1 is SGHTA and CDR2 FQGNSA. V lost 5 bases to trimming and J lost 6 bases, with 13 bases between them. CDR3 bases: TGTGCCAGCAGCCACCTAACAGGAGCCGGGGAGCTGTTTTTT. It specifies CASSHLTGAGELFF.

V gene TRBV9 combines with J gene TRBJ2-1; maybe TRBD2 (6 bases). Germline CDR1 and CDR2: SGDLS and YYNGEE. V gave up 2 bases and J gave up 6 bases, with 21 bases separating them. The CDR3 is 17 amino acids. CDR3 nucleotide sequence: TGTGCCAGCAGCGTCTCCCTTATGGGGGGTAGCGGCAATGAGCAGTTCTTC. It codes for CASSVSLMGGSGNEQFF.

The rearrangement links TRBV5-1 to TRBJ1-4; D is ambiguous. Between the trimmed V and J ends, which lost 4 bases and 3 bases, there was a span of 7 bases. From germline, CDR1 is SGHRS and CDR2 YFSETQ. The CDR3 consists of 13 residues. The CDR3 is CASSVGSNEKLFF. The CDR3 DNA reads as TGCGCCAGCAGCGTCGGATCTAATGAAAAACTGTTTTTT. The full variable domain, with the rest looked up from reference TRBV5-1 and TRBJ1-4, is KAGVTQTPRYLIKTRGQQVTLSCSPISGHRSVSWYQQTPGQGLQFLFEYFSETQRNKGNFPGRFSGRQFSNSRSEMNVSTLELGDSALYLCASSVGSNEKLFFGSGTQLSVL.

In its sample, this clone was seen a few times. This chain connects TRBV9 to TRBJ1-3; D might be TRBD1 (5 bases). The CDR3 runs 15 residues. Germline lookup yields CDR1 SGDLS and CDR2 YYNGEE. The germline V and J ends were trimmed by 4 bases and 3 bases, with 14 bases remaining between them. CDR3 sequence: CASSTQTVLGNTIYF. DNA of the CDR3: TGTGCCAGCAGCACACAGACAGTACTTGGAAACACCATATATTTT.

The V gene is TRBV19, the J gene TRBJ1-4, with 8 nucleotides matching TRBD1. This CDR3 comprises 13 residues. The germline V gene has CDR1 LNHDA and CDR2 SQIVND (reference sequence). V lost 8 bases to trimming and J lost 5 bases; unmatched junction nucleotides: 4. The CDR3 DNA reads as TGTGCCAGTTCGGGACAGGTGAATGAAAAACTGTTTTTT. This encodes CASSGQVNEKLFF.

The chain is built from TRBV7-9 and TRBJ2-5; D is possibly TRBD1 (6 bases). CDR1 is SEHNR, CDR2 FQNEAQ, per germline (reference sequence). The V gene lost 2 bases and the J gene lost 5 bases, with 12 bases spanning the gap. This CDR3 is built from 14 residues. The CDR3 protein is CASSLRGSGETQYF. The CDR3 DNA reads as TGTGCCAGCAGCTTAAGGGGGTCAGGGGAGACCCAGTACTTC.

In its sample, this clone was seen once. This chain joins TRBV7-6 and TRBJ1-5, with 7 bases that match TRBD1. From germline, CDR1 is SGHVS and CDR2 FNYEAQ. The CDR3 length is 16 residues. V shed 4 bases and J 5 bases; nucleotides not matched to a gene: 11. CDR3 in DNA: TGTGCCAGCAGCTCTGGACAGGCCGGCGTTCATCAGCCCCAGCATTTT. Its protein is CASSSGQAGVHQPQHF.

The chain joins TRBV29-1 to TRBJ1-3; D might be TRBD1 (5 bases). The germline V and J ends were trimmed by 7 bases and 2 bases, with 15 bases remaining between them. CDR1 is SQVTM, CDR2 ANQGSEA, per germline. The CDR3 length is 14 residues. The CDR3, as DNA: TGCAGCGCCGAAGTAGGGGAGGCTGGAAACACCATATATTTT. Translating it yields CSAEVGEAGNTIYF.

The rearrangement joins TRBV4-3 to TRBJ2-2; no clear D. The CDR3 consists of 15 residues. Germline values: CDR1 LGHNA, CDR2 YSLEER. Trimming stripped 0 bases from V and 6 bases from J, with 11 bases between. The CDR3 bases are TGCGCCAGCAGCCAAGAAGTGGCTCGGGCCGGGGAGCTGTTTTTT. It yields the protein CASSQEVARAGELFF.

The CDR3 coding sequence is TGTGCCAGCAGCCTACGAATGGGACACCGAACAGGCTACACCTTC. Protein: CASSLRMGHRTGYTF. The chain carries TRBV3-1 (or the pseudogene TRBV3-2) and TRBJ1-2, with D perhaps TRBD1 (6 bases). Between the trimmed V and J ends, which lost 4 bases and 8 bases, there was a span of 20 bases. This CDR3 has 15 residues. Germline V lookup: CDR1 LGHDT, CDR2 YNNKEL (reference sequence).

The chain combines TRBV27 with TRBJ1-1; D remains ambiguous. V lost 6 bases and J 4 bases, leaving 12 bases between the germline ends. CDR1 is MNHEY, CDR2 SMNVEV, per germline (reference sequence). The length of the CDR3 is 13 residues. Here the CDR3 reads CASSRPGGTEAFF. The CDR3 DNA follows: TGTGCCAGCAGCCGGCCCGGAGGCACTGAAGCTTTCTTT.

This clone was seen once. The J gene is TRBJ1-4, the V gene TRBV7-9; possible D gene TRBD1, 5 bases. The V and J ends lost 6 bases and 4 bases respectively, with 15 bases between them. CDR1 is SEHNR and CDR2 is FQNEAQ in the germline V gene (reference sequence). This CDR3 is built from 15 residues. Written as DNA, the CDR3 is TGTGCCAGCAGAGTCTCGGGGCATGGTAATGAAAAACTGTTTTTT. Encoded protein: CASRVSGHGNEKLFF.

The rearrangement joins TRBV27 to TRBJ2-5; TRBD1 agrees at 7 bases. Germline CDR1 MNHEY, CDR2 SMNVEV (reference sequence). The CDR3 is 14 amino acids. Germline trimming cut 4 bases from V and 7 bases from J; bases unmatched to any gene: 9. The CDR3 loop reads CASSSGQSEGTQYF. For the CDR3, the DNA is TGTGCCAGCAGTTCGGGACAGTCTGAGGGGACCCAGTACTTC.

The CDR3 nucleotides read TGTGCCAGCACCCGGGGACTATCCTCCTCCTACGAGCAGTACTTC. Amino acid sequence: CASTRGLSSSYEQYF. The chain has TRBV7-9 and TRBJ2-7, with 7 bases lining up with TRBD2. J was trimmed by 0 bases and V by 7 bases; bases with no gene match: 9. The CDR3 sequence is 15 residues long. Germline assignment: CDR1 SEHNR and CDR2 FQNEAQ (reference sequence).

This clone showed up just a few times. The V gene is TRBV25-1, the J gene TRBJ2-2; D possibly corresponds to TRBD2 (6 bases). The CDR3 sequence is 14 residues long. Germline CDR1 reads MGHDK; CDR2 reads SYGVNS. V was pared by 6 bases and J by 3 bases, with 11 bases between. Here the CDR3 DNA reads TGTGCCAGCAGCGTCGGGACTCACACCGGGGAGCTGTTTTTT. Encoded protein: CASSVGTHTGELFF.

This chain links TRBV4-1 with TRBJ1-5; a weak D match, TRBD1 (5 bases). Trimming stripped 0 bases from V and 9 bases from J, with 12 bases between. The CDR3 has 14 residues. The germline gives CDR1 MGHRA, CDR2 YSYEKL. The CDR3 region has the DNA TGCGCCAGCAGCCAAGATCCCGCAGGGAGGCCCCAGCATTTT. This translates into CASSQDPAGRPQHF.

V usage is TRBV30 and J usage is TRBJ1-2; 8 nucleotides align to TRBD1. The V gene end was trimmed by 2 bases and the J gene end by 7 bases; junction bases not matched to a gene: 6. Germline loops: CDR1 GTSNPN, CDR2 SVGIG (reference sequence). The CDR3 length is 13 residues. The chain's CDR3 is CAWSPGGLSGYTF. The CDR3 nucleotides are TGTGCCTGGAGTCCAGGGGGCTTGAGTGGCTACACCTTC.

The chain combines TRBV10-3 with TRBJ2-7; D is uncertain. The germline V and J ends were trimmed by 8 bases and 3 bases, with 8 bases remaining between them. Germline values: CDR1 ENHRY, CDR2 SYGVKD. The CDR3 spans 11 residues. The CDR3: CAIGSVYEQYF. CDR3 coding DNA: TGTGCCATCGGGTCAGTCTACGAGCAGTACTTC.

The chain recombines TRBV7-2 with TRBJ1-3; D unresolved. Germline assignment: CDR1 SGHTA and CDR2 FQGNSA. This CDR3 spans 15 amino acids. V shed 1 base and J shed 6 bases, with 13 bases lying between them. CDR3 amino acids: CASSLDGLAQNTIYF. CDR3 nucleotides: TGTGCCAGCAGCTTAGACGGTTTAGCACAAAACACCATATATTTT.